The 12 T cell receptor beta chains presented below share a single source sample, sequenced in a study of blood T cell dynamics during melanoma immunotherapy. Time point defined: week 3, after first cycle of checkpoint inhibitor. Assay: immunoSEQ multiplex PCR; the TCRdb copy retains only in-frame clones and omits some. Among about 11,000 clones listed, approximately 81% were seen once. The source material was blood, sampled from a patient treated with checkpoint blockade. The receptors here all came from a human donor with melanoma.

The chain carries TRBV7-9 and TRBJ2-7; no firm D call. The V end was cut by 1 base, the J end by 2 bases, with 9 bases between. The CDR3 runs to 14 residues. CDR1 and CDR2 (germline): SEHNR, FQNEAQ (reference sequence). CDR3 DNA: TGTGCCAGCAGCTTAGAAACGGGCCCCTACGAGCAGTACTTC. This codes for CASSLETGPYEQYF.

This chain uses TRBV6-1 with TRBJ1-3; D perhaps matches TRBD1 (6 bases). The CDR3 covers 15 residues. The V and J ends lost 1 base and 4 bases respectively, with 11 bases between them. Germline CDR1 MNHNS, CDR2 SASEGT. CDR3 amino acids: CASSEGLQGGNTIYF. Here the CDR3 DNA reads TGTGCCAGCAGTGAAGGCCTTCAGGGGGGAAACACCATATATTTT.

The rearrangement uses TRBV9 and TRBJ2-7; D may match TRBD1 or TRBD2 (5 bases each). Germline assignment: CDR1 SGDLS and CDR2 YYNGEE. V was cut by 4 bases and J by 3 bases, with 14 bases left in between. The CDR3 is 14 residues long. The CDR3 loop reads CASSPGTSNYEQYF. The CDR3 coding sequence is TGTGCCAGCAGCCCAGGGACCTCGAACTACGAGCAGTACTTC.

The V call is TRBV9, the J call TRBJ2-7, with 7 bases matching TRBD1. Per the germline V gene, CDR1 is SGDLS and CDR2 is YYNGEE. The CDR3 totals 14 residues. V lost 2 bases to trimming and J lost 3 bases; unmatched junction nucleotides: 5. CDR3 DNA sequence: TGTGCCAGCAGCGTGCAGGGGACAGACTACGAGCAGTACTTC. Amino acids: CASSVQGTDYEQYF. Supplemented by reference TRBV9 and TRBJ2-7, the full variable domain reads DSGVTQTPKHLITATGQRVTLRCSPRSGDLSVYWYQQSLDQGLQFLIQYYNGEERAKGNILERFSAQQFPDLHSELNLSSLELGDSALYFCASSVQGTDYEQYFGPGTRLTVT.

The J gene is TRBJ2-7, the V gene TRBV9, with 10 nucleotides matching TRBD1. CDR1 is SGDLS and CDR2 is YYNGEE in the germline V gene. The CDR3 extends over 16 amino acids. V gave up 4 bases and J gave up 1 base; unmatched junction bases: 8. The DNA of the CDR3 is TGTGCCAGCAGCAGGGGGGTGGGACAGGGGTCCTACGAGCAGTACTTC. This codes for CASSRGVGQGSYEQYF.

V is TRBV13 and J is TRBJ2-5; D possibly matches TRBD1 or TRBD2 (6 bases each). This CDR3 has 14 amino acids. Germline CDR1 is PRHDT and CDR2 is FYEKMQ (reference sequence). V lost 4 bases and J lost 8, with 17 bases in between. CDR3 DNA sequence: TGTGCCAGCAGCTCTAAAACGGGGGCTAAAACCCAGTACTTC. Protein sequence: CASSSKTGAKTQYF.

The genes are TRBV23-1 and TRBJ2-5, with D hard to call. TRBV23-1 is designated an ORF whose function remains uncertain. The V gene lost 2 bases and the J gene lost 4 bases, with 8 bases spanning the gap. The CDR3 totals 13 residues. CDR3 sequence (DNA): TGCGCCAGCAGTCAAGGGTACGGAGAGACCCAGTACTTC. This encodes CASSQGYGETQYF.

In this sample, this clone turned up a few times. The gene calls are TRBV6-6 and TRBJ1-3; maybe TRBD1 (5 bases). CDR1 and CDR2 from the germline V gene are MNHNY and SVGAGI (reference sequence). This CDR3 spans 14 amino acids. V was shortened by 6 bases and J by 3 bases, with 12 bases between the two germline ends. CDR3 in amino acids: CASSPGRDGNTIYF. The CDR3 coding sequence is TGTGCCAGCAGCCCGGGCAGGGATGGAAACACCATATATTTT.

The chain carries TRBV6-1 and TRBJ2-3; 13 nucleotides line up with TRBD2. CDR1 and CDR2 (germline): MNHNS, SASEGT. The CDR3 spans 15 residues. V dropped 6 bases and J dropped 6; count of bases not matched to a gene: 6. The CDR3 DNA follows: TGTGCCAGCAGCCAACTAGCGGGGGGGCCGGATACGCAGTATTTT. Protein sequence: CASSQLAGGPDTQYF.

The chain employs TRBV9 and TRBJ2-6; 9 bases map to TRBD1. The CDR3 spans 19 residues. V trimming: 1 base; J trimming: 0 bases; junction bases outside the gene matches: 8. The germline V gene encodes CDR1 SGDLS and CDR2 YYNGEE. The CDR3 loop reads CASSVYGTGKNSGANVLTF. The CDR3 region has the DNA TGTGCCAGCAGCGTATATGGGACAGGGAAAAACTCTGGGGCCAACGTCCTGACTTTC.

V and J are TRBV11-3 and TRBJ2-4; no firm D call. This CDR3 spans 15 amino acids. Per germline, CDR1 SGHNT and CDR2 YENEEA. The V end was cut by 5 bases, the J end by 0 bases, with 11 bases between. The CDR3 DNA is TGTGCCAGCAGCCTCCGATCCCTAGCCAAAAACATTCAGTACTTC. This encodes CASSLRSLAKNIQYF. Full variable domain (rest looked up from reference TRBV11-3 and TRBJ2-4): EAGVVQSPRYKIIEKKQPVAFWCNPISGHNTLYWYLQNLGQGPELLIRYENEEAVDDSQLPKDRFSAERLKGVDSTLKIQPAELGDSAVYLCASSLRSLAKNIQYFGAGTRLSVL.

This chain connects TRBV7-8 to TRBJ1-1; D remains ambiguous. The CDR3 runs 14 residues. The germline CDR1 and CDR2 sequences are SGHVS and FQNEAQ. Trimming stripped 3 bases from V and 1 base from J, with 9 bases between. CDR3 DNA: TGTGCCAGCAGCTTGATATGGGGGAACACTGAAGCTTTCTTT. Its protein product is CASSLIWGNTEAFF.